This TCR beta chain came from a study of blood T cell repertoires in COVID-19. Looking at the study overall: Whether acute or convalescent, the COVID-19 samples came from the United States, Italy and Spain.

In the source study's methods: It was from reference gene primer amplification that nucleated cell counts were estimated. TCRdb keeps only in-frame clones here, not all; method: immunoSEQ multiplex PCR. V, J and clone size are those of that table, while D and trimming were read from the DNA. Among around 310,000 clones listed, 88% were seen once. CDR1 and CDR2 from the germline V gene are MNHNS and SASEGT. This CDR3 is 13 amino acids long. V was shortened by 2 bases and J by 0 bases, with 4 bases between the two germline ends. This chain links TRBV6-1 with TRBJ1-1; unclear D gene. Sample: PBMCs or T cells enriched from blood (not recorded which). The sequence derives from a man aged 25-45 years who had recovered from COVID-19. The CDR3 loop reads CASSERLNTEAFF. CDR3 bases: TGTGCCAGCAGTGAACGTCTGAACACTGAAGCTTTCTTT.